One T cell receptor beta chain is described in this entry. Its antigen is currently unknown. The CDR3 covers 16 residues. Germline V gene lookup returns CDR1 ENHRY and CDR2 SYGVKD. TCRdb re-called the 5' RACE reads; one entry per CDR3 protein, DNA not given. In total, the table holds a few hundred thousand distinct CDR3 sequences. This record belongs to a study of T cells expressing NK-cell markers. Study findings and constraints: In a group of 5 or 6 donors, dominant NKG2C+ clonotypes represented roughly 1.0-8% of CD8+ T cells. Where a handful of donors were concerned, these clonotypes also led the CD3+CD56-NKG2C+ fraction.

This receptor was obtained from a man between 18 and 69 years old in good health. The material sequenced was blood T cells: a sorted CD56 or NKG2C T cell subset, CD4+ or CD8+ T cells, or bulk PBMC T cells (not recorded which). The V and J genes are TRBV10-3 and TRBJ1-6; TCRdb reports TRBD1, a call that lacks DNA to check it against. This chain's CDR3 is CAIRDGVRTANSPLHF.